This T cell receptor (beta chain) was profiled in a study of patients and donors after allogeneic stem cell transplantation. The CDR3 totals 15 residues. Germline loops: CDR1 LGHNA, CDR2 YNFKEQ. Losses at the gene ends were 3 bases for V and 4 bases for J; bases not matched to a gene: 7. This clonotype was seen a few times. TCRdb re-called the RT-PCR reads through MiXCR, storing one row per CDR3 protein. The data contain about 960,000 distinct CDR3 sequences, around 17% of them singletons. The specimen was blood, either unsorted or a sorted T cell fraction (not recorded which). V gene TRBV4-2 combines with J gene TRBJ1-1, with TRBD1 identical over 8 bases. This TCR came from a human donor who was either an allogeneic HSCT recipient or a stem cell or donor lymphocyte infusion donor (not recorded which). It is not recorded whose cells these are; they may come from a transplant donor. CDR3 in DNA: TGTGCCAGCAGCCAGACAGGGGTATCGGCCACTGAAGCTTTCTTT. Translating gives CASSQTGVSATEAFF.